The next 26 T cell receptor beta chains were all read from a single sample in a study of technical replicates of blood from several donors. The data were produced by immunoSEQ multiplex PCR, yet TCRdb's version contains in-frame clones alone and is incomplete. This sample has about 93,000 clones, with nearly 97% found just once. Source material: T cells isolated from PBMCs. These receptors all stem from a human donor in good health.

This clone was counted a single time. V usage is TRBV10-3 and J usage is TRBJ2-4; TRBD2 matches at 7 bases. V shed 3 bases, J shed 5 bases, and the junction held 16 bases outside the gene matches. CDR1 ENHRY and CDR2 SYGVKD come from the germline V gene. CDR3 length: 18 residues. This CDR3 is CAISEPSRRGDGENIQYF. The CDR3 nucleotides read TGTGCCATCAGTGAACCGAGCCGCCGGGGGGATGGGGAAAACATTCAGTACTTC.

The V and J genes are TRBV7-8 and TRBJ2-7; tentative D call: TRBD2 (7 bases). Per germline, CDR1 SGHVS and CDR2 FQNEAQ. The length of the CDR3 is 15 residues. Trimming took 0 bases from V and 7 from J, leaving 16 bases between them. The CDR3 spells CASSLAGGARGEQYF. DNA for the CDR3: TGTGCCAGCAGCTTAGCGGGGGGGGCCCGTGGAGAGCAGTACTTC.

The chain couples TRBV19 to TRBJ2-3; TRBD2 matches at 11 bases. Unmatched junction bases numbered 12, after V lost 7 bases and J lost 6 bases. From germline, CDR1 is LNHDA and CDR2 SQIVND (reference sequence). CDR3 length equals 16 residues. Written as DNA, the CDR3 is TGTGCCAGTACCAAATACGGACTAGCGGGCGCCGATACGCAGTATTTT. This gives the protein CASTKYGLAGADTQYF. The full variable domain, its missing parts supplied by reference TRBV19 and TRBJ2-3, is DGGITQSPKYLFRKEGQNVTLSCEQNLNHDAMYWYRQDPGQGLRLIYYSQIVNDFQKGDIAEGYSVSREKKESFPLTVTSAQKNPTAFYLCASTKYGLAGADTQYFGPGTRLTVL.

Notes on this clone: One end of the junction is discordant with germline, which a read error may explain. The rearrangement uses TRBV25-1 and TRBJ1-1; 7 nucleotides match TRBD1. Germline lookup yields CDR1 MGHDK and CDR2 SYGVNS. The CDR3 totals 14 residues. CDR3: CASSDYGNRGEGVF. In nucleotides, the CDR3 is TGTGCCAGCAGTGACTACGGGAACAGGGGAGAGGGGGTCTTT.

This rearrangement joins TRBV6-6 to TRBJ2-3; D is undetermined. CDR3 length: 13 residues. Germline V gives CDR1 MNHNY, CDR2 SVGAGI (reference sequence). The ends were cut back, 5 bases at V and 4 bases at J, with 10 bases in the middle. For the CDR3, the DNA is TGTGCCAGCAGTAGCATCAGCGCAGATACGCAGTATTTT. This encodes CASSSISADTQYF.

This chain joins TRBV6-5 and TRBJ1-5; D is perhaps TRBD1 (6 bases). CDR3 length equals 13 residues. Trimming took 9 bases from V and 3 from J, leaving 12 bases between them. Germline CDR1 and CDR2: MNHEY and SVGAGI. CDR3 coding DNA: TGTGCCAGTAGGGTGGGACACAATCAGCCCCAGCATTTT. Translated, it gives CASRVGHNQPQHF.

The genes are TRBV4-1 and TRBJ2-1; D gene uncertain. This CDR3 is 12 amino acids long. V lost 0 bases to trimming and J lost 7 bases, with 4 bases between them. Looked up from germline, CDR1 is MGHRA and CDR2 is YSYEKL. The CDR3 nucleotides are TGCGCCAGCAGCCAAGATCAGAATGAGCAGTTCTTC. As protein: CASSQDQNEQFF.

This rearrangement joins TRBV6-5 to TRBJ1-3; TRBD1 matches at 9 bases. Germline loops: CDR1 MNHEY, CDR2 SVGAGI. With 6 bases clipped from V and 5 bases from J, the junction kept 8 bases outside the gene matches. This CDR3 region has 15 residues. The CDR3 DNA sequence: TGTGCCAGCAGCGGGGGACAGGGAAAAAGAAACACCATATATTTT. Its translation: CASSGGQGKRNTIYF.

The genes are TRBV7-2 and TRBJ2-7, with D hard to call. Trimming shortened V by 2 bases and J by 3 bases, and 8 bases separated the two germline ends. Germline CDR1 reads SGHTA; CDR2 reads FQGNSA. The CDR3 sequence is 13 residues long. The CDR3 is CASSLKHLYEQYF. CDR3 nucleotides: TGTGCCAGCAGCTTAAAACACCTCTACGAGCAGTACTTC.

As DNA, the CDR3 is TGTGCCAGCAGCGCGGGACAGGGGAAGCAGCCCCAGCATTTT. Translation: CASSAGQGKQPQHF. This sequence joins TRBV28 and TRBJ1-5; 10 nucleotides agree with TRBD1. The CDR3 contains 14 residues. J was trimmed by 7 bases and V by 6 bases; bases with no gene match: 6. Looked up from germline, CDR1 is MDHEN and CDR2 is SYDVKM.

The CDR3 region has the DNA TGTGCCTGGAGCGACGTAACAGGGGCTTTTGGTCCCCAGCATTTT. Translation gives CAWSDVTGAFGPQHF. The chain joins TRBV30 to TRBJ1-5; the match to TRBD1 covers 7 bases. The J segment lost 10 bases and the V segment lost 3 bases, leaving 15 bases of the junction unmatched. From germline, CDR1 is GTSNPN and CDR2 SVGIG (reference sequence). The CDR3 sequence is 15 residues long.

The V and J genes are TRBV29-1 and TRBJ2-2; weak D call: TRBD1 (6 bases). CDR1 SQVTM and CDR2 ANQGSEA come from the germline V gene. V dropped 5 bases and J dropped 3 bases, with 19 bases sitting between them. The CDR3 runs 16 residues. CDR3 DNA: TGCAGCGTTTCATCGATTGAGGCAGGGGACACCGGGGAGCTGTTTTTT. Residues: CSVSSIEAGDTGELFF.

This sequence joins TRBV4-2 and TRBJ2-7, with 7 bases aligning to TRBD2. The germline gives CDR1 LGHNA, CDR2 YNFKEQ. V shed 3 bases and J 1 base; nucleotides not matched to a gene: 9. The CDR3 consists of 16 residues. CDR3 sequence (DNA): TGTGCCAGCAGCCAGATGAGCGGGAAGGGGTCCTACGAGCAGTACTTC. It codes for CASSQMSGKGSYEQYF.

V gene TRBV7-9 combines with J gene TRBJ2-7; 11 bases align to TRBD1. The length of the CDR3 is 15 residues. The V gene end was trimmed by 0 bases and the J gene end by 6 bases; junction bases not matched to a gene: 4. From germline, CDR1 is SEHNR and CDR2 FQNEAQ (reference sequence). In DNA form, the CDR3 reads TGTGCCAGCAGCTTAGCGCTGGGGACAGGGGGCGAGCAGTACTTC. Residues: CASSLALGTGGEQYF.

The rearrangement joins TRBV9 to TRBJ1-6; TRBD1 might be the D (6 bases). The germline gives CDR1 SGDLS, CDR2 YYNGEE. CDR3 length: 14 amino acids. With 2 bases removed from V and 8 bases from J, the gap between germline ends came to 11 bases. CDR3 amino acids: CASSVDSKDSPLHF. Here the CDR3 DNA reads TGTGCCAGCAGCGTGGACAGTAAGGATTCACCCCTCCACTTT.

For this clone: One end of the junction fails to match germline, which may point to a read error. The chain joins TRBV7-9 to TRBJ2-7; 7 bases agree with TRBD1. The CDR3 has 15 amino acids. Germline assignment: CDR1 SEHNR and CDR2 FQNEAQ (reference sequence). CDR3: CASGLVWTGTYEQYF. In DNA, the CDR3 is TGTGCCAGCGGCTTAGTTTGGACAGGAACCTACGAGCAGTACTTC.

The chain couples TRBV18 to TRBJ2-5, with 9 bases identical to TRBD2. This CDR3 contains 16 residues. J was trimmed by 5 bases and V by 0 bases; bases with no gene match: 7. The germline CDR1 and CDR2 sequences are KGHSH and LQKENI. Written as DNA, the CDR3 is TGTGCCAGCTCACCACCGGAAGCGGGGGGCCTGGAGACCCAGTACTTC. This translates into CASSPPEAGGLETQYF. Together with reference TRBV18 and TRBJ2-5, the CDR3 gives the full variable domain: NAGVMQNPRHLVRRRGQEARLRCSPMKGHSHVYWYRQLPEEGLKFMVYLQKENIIDESGMPKERFSAEFPKEGPSILRIQQVVRGDSAAYFCASSPPEAGGLETQYFGPGTRLLVL.

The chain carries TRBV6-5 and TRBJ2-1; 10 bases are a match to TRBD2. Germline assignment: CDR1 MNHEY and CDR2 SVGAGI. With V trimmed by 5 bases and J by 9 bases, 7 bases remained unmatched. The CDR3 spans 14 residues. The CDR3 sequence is CASSTLAGVGEQFF. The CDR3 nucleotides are TGTGCCAGCAGTACCCTAGCGGGAGTGGGTGAGCAGTTCTTC.

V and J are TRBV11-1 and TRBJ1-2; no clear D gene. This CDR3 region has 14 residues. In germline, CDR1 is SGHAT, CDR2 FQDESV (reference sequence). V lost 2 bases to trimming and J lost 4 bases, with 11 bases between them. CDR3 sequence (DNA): TGTGCCAGCAGCTTATGGAGTGGAACCTATGGCTACACCTTC. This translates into CASSLWSGTYGYTF.

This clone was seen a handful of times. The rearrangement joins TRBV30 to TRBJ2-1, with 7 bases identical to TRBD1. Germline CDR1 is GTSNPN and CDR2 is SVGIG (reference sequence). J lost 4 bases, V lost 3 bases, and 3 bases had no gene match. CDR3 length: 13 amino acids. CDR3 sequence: CAWSRDSYNEQFF. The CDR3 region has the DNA TGTGCCTGGAGCCGGGACAGTTACAATGAGCAGTTCTTC.

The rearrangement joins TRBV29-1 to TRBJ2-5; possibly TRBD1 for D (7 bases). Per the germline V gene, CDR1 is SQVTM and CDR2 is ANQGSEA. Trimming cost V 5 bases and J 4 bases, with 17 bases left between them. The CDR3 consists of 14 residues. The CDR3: CSVSTGGGGETQYF. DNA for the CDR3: TGCAGCGTTTCGACAGGAGGGGGCGGAGAGACCCAGTACTTC.

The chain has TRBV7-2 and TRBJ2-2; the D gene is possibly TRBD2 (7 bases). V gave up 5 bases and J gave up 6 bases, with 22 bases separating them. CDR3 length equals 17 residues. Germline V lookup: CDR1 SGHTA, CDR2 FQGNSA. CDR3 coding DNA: TGTGCCAGCAGCGTATCACATATACGGGGGGCGGCCGGGGAGCTGTTTTTT. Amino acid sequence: CASSVSHIRGAAGELFF.

CDR3 sequence: CASSLRGGGLIQETQYF. The CDR3 nucleotides read TGTGCCAGCAGTTTGAGGGGCGGGGGCCTAATCCAAGAGACCCAGTACTTC. V usage is TRBV27 and J usage is TRBJ2-5; D possibly corresponds to TRBD2 (7 bases). V was clipped by 3 bases and J by 1 base, with 18 bases between them. In germline, CDR1 is MNHEY, CDR2 SMNVEV (reference sequence). This CDR3 has 17 amino acids.

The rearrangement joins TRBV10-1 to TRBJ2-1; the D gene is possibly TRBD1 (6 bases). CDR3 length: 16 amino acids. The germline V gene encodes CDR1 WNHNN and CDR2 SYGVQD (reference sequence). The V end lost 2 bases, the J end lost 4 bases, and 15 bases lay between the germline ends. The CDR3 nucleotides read TGCGCCAGCAGTGAGGTCAGGGGTCTCACATACAATGAGCAGTTCTTC. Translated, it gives CASSEVRGLTYNEQFF.

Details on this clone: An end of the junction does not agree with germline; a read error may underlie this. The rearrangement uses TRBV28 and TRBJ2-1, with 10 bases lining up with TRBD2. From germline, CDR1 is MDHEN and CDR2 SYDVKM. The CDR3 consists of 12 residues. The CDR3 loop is CASSLVSGRPVF. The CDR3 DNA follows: TGTGCCAGCAGTTTAGTTAGCGGGAGGCCCGTCTTC.

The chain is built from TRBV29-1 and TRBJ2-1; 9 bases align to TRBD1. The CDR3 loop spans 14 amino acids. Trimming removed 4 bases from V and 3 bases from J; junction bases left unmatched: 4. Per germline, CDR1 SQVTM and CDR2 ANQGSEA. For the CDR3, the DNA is TGCAGCGTTGTTGGGACAGGGTTCTACAATGAGCAGTTCTTC. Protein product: CSVVGTGFYNEQFF.